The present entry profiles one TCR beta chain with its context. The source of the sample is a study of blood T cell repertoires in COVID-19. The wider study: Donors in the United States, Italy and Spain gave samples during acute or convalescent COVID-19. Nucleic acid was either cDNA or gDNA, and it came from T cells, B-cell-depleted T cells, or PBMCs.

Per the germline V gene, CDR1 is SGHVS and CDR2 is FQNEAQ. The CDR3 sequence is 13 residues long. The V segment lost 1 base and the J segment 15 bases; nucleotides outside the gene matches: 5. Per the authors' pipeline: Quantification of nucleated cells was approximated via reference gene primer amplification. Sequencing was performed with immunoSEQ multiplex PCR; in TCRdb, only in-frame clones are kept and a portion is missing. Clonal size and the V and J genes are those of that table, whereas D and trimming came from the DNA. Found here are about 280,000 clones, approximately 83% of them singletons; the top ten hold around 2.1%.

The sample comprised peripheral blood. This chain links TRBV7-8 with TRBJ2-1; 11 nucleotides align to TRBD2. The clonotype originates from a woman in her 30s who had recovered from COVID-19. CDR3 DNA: TGTGCCAGCAGCTTAGATAGCGGGAGGGACAGGTTCTTC. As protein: CASSLDSGRDRFF.